These T cell receptor beta chains were read from a single sample in a study of blood T cell repertoires in COVID-19. The repertoire was sequenced with immunoSEQ multiplex PCR; TCRdb's copy has only in-frame clones and lacks some. The sample contains about 120,000 clones, 80% to 90% of which appear only once. Sequences were obtained from peripheral blood. The source is a man aged 65 to 79 who had recovered from COVID-19. Each CDR3 is given with its conserved first and last residue. D genes are given only for firm matches. Some rows have no size entry. The others give once, few or many, or a class for an expanded clone.

D gene	V gene	J gene	clone size	CDR3 protein	CDR3 DNA
NA	TRBV5-6	TRBJ1-1	NA	CASSLVGPTEAFF	TGTGCCAGCAGCTTGGTGGGCCCGACTGAAGCTTTCTTT
TRBD2	TRBV28	TRBJ2-3	NA	CASSLAAGGADTQYF	TGTGCCAGCAGTTTAGCGGCGGGAGGTGCCGATACGCAGTATTTT
NA	TRBV4-1	TRBJ2-5	many	CASSQDPAGTQYF	TGCGCCAGCAGCCAAGACCCGGCGGGGACCCAGTACTTC
NA	TRBV20-1	TRBJ2-7	NA	CSADGAYEQYF	TGCAGTGCAGACGGGGCCTACGAGCAGTACTTC
NA	TRBV3-1/TRBV3-2	TRBJ1-1	few	CASSQPGANTEAFF	TGTGCCAGCAGCCAACCTGGGGCGAACACTGAAGCTTTCTTT
NA	TRBV2	TRBJ2-3	NA	CASSSTRPNTDTQYF	TGTGCCAGCAGTTCGACAAGACCAAACACAGATACGCAGTATTTT
NA	TRBV5-1	TRBJ1-4	NA	CASSLDRLDEKLFF	TGCGCCAGCAGCTTGGACAGGTTGGATGAAAAACTGTTTTTT
NA	TRBV19	TRBJ1-6	NA	CASSIEEGAGSPLHF	TGTGCCAGTAGTATAGAGGAGGGTGCGGGCTCACCCCTCCACTTT
TRBD2	TRBV5-1	TRBJ2-3	NA	CASSLAGTQEDTQYF	TGCGCCAGCAGTCTAGCGGGGACCCAGGAGGATACGCAGTATTTT
NA	TRBV7-6	TRBJ1-2	NA	CASSPSGTSYGYTF	TGTGCCAGCAGCCCTTCCGGGACAAGCTATGGCTACACCTTC
TRBD1	TRBV2	TRBJ2-5	once	CASSDPGGRFQETQYF	TGTGCCAGCAGTGATCCAGGGGGCCGCTTTCAAGAAACCCAGTACTTC
TRBD1	TRBV4-2	TRBJ1-2	NA	CASSHSDRDSYQGYTF	TGTGCCAGCAGCCACTCGGACAGGGATTCTTATCAAGGCTACACCTTC
TRBD2	TRBV3-1/TRBV3-2	TRBJ2-5	few	CASSHGLAGQETQYF	TGTGCCAGCAGCCACGGACTAGCGGGACAAGAGACCCAGTACTTC
NA	TRBV6-4	TRBJ1-2	NA	CASSDSDSYGYTF	TGTGCCAGCAGTGACTCGGACAGCTATGGCTACACCTTC
NA	TRBV3-1/TRBV3-2	TRBJ1-1	NA	CASSQGEGQWRPNTEAFF	TGTGCCAGCAGCCAAGGGGAGGGACAATGGCGACCGAACACTGAAGCTTTCTTT
NA	TRBV11-1	TRBJ2-7	NA	CASSFPNLEQYF	TGTGCCAGCAGCTTCCCAAATCTAGAGCAGTACTTC
NA	TRBV19	TRBJ2-7	NA	CASGGPYSYEQYF	TGTGCCAGTGGAGGGCCATATTCATACGAGCAGTACTTC
TRBD2	TRBV2	TRBJ2-3	once	CASSVNGGADTQYF	TGTGCCAGCAGTGTGAACGGGGGGGCAGATACGCAGTATTTT
TRBD2	TRBV5-1	TRBJ2-3	once	CASFHDQRGPSDTQYF	TGCGCCAGCTTCCACGACCAGCGGGGGCCCTCAGATACGCAGTATTTT
TRBD1	TRBV18	TRBJ2-7	once	CASSPSGQASSYEQYF	TGTGCCAGCTCACCCTCAGGACAGGCGAGCTCCTACGAGCAGTACTTC
NA	TRBV28	TRBJ1-2	NA	CASSLYGRGYGYTF	TGTGCCAGCAGTTTATATGGCAGGGGCTATGGCTACACCTTC
NA	TRBV7-8	TRBJ2-4	many	CASSLGGAGQRYF	TGTGCCAGCAGCTTAGGCGGCGCGGGCCAGAGGTACTTC
NA	TRBV5-4	TRBJ2-7	once	CASSLEPRREDEQYF	TGTGCCAGCAGCTTGGAACCCCGCAGGGAAGACGAGCAGTACTTC
TRBD1	TRBV7-9	TRBJ1-5	NA	CASSLAGGAYQPQHF	TGTGCCAGCAGCTTGGCAGGGGGCGCTTATCAGCCCCAGCATTTT
NA	TRBV7-2	TRBJ2-1	NA	CASSPVRSFQNEQFF	TGTGCCAGCAGCCCCGTCCGCTCTTTTCAGAATGAGCAGTTCTTC
NA	TRBV7-8	TRBJ2-2	NA	CASSQGGQPGELFF	TGTGCCAGCAGCCAGGGGGGGCAGCCCGGGGAGCTGTTTTTT
TRBD1	TRBV6-5	TRBJ1-5	NA	CASTERTGGLPQHF	TGTGCCAGCACCGAGAGGACAGGGGGTTTGCCCCAGCATTTT